The rows below give T cell receptor beta chains drawn from one sample of a study of OX40 agonist ivuxolimab in advanced cancers. Here immunoSEQ multiplex PCR was the method, and the copy in TCRdb shows in-frame clones only, minus some. The profile shows 35,000 to 40,000 clones, 88% of them singletons. This sample comprised CD4+ or CD8+ T cells sorted from blood, obtained in a trial of the OX40 agonist ivuxolimab. These receptor sequences come from an adult with an advanced solid tumor such as melanoma, head and neck, liver or kidney cancer. CDR3s include the opening cysteine and the closing phenylalanine or tryptophan. A D gene is named only where the DNA matches it firmly. The size entry is marked missing in some rows and otherwise reads once, few, many or a size class.

TRBV9	TRBD2	TRBJ2-1	once	CASSPHRTSGSYLSYNEQFF	TGTGCCAGCAGCCCCCACCGGACTAGCGGGTCCTACCTCTCCTACAATGAGCAGTTCTTC
TRBV28	.	TRBJ1-5	medium-sized	CASRFGLRGNQPQHF	TGTGCCAGCAGATTCGGCCTTCGGGGCAATCAGCCCCAGCATTTT
TRBV30	.	TRBJ2-7	.	CAWDEGMGSPWGYEQYF	TGTGCCTGGGATGAGGGGATGGGCAGCCCTTGGGGCTACGAGCAGTACTTC
TRBV9	.	TRBJ2-7	.	CASSVAAVTYEQYF	TGTGCCAGCAGCGTAGCGGCAGTTACCTACGAGCAGTACTTC
TRBV10-1	.	TRBJ2-5	.	CASSLAGSGGAQETQYF	TGCGCCAGCAGTCTAGCGGGTTCAGGGGGGGCCCAAGAGACCCAGTACTTC
TRBV4-3	.	TRBJ1-2	.	CASSQDNGHYGYTF	TGCGCCAGCAGCCAAGATAACGGGCACTATGGCTACACCTTC
TRBV4-1	TRBD2	TRBJ2-7	.	CASSQWGLAGSYEQYF	TGCGCCAGCAGCCAATGGGGGCTAGCGGGTTCCTACGAGCAGTACTTC
TRBV7-6	TRBD2	TRBJ2-1	.	CASSLLTSGSNYNEQFF	TGTGCCAGCAGCTTACTGACTAGCGGGAGTAACTACAATGAGCAGTTCTTC
TRBV7-6	TRBD1	TRBJ1-5	.	CASSPRRGQDQPQHF	TGTGCCAGCAGCCCCAGAAGGGGGCAAGATCAGCCCCAGCATTTT
TRBV7-3	TRBD1	TRBJ2-3	few	CASSPGQATDTQYF	TGTGCCAGCAGCCCTGGACAGGCCACAGATACGCAGTATTTT
TRBV6-1	.	TRBJ2-1	.	CASRTGEWGTNEQFF	TGTGCCAGCAGGACCGGGGAGTGGGGAACTAATGAGCAGTTCTTC
TRBV21-1	.	TRBJ2-7	few	CASSTPGRRNYEQYF	TGTGCCAGCAGCACGCCGGGCCGAAGAAACTACGAGCAGTACTTC
TRBV5-5	TRBD1	TRBJ2-7	.	CASSSPGTVNSYEQYF	TGTGCCAGCAGCTCCCCCGGGACAGTAAACTCCTACGAGCAGTACTTC
TRBV11-1	.	TRBJ2-3	few	CASKVRGWGDTQYF	TGTGCCAGCAAGGTTAGGGGATGGGGAGATACGCAGTATTTT
TRBV28	.	TRBJ1-3	.	CASSPRLGPTVSGNTIYF	TGTGCCAGCAGTCCCCGACTGGGACCCACTGTCTCTGGAAACACCATATATTTT
TRBV5-6	TRBD2	TRBJ2-1	.	CASSQAGTSLHEQFF	TGTGCCAGCAGCCAGGCCGGGACTAGCTTGCATGAGCAGTTCTTC
TRBV11-2	.	TRBJ2-7	.	CASSLQGPSYEQYF	TGTGCCAGCAGCTTACAGGGCCCCTCCTACGAGCAGTACTTC
TRBV11-3	TRBD2	TRBJ2-1	.	CASSTGLGLHEQFF	TGTGCCAGCAGTACGGGACTAGGGCTCCATGAGCAGTTCTTC
TRBV7-9	.	TRBJ2-7	.	CASTGFYEQYF	TGTGCCAGTACGGGGTTTTACGAGCAGTACTTC
TRBV7-9	.	TRBJ2-1	.	CASSPTTNDEQFF	TGTGCCAGCAGCCCTACCACCAATGATGAGCAGTTCTTC
TRBV4-3	TRBD1	TRBJ2-3	.	CASSPDRVMQYF	TGCGCCAGCAGCCCAGACAGGGTTATGCAGTATTTT
TRBV7-9	.	TRBJ2-1	.	CASSLVAGRSYNEQFF	TGTGCCAGCAGCTTAGTGGCGGGGCGCTCCTACAATGAGCAGTTCTTC
TRBV28	TRBD2	TRBJ2-5	.	CASSPNPSGRGETQYF	TGTGCCAGCAGCCCAAACCCTAGCGGGAGAGGGGAGACCCAGTACTTC
TRBV27	.	TRBJ1-2	.	CASSFSGSYGYTF	TGTGCCAGCAGTTTTTCGGGGTCCTATGGCTACACCTTC
TRBV21-1	.	TRBJ2-3	once	CASSCRDRDASGIDTQYF	TGTGCCAGCAGCTGCCGGGACAGAGACGCTAGCGGGATAGATACGCAGTATTTT
TRBV2	.	TRBJ2-1	.	CADYSEANNEQFF	TGTGCCGACTATAGCGAGGCTAACAATGAGCAGTTCTTC
TRBV18	.	TRBJ2-1	.	CASSRGDEQFF	TGTGCCAGCTCACGAGGGGATGAGCAGTTCTTC
TRBV4-3	.	TRBJ1-6	.	CASSQMRHSPLHF	TGCGCCAGCAGCCAAATGCGACACTCACCCCTCCACTTT
TRBV4-1	.	TRBJ1-1	.	CASSQAETVNTEAFF	TGCGCCAGCAGCCAAGCCGAGACAGTGAACACTGAAGCTTTCTTT
TRBV9	TRBD2	TRBJ2-4	.	CASSGDPLAVGNIQYF	TGTGCCAGCAGCGGAGACCCTCTAGCGGTCGGAAACATTCAGTACTTC
TRBV28	TRBD2	TRBJ2-7	.	CASSDAGGPPYEQYF	TGTGCCAGCAGTGACGCGGGAGGGCCCCCCTACGAGCAGTACTTC
TRBV7-9	TRBD2	TRBJ2-7	.	CASSPGLAGEGPYEQYF	TGTGCCAGCAGCCCGGGACTAGCGGGAGAAGGACCCTACGAGCAGTACTTC
TRBV11-2	.	TRBJ1-2	.	CASSSMTYYGYTF	TGTGCCAGCAGCTCCATGACATACTATGGCTACACCTTC
TRBV11-1	.	TRBJ2-1	.	CASSLVGNEQFF	TGTGCCAGCAGCTTAGTGGGGAATGAGCAGTTCTTC
TRBV9	TRBD2	TRBJ2-5	.	CASSAGTTSYETQYF	TGTGCCAGCAGCGCCGGGACTACTTCTTATGAGACCCAGTACTTC
TRBV7-2	TRBD2	TRBJ2-7	.	CASSLIAGVGERYEQYF	TGTGCCAGCAGCTTAATAGCGGGAGTAGGTGAGCGCTACGAGCAGTACTTC
TRBV6-1	.	TRBJ2-5	once	CASSEVGSQETQYF	TGTGCCAGCAGTGAAGTGGGCAGCCAAGAGACCCAGTACTTC
TRBV12-2	.	TRBJ2-7	once	CASRLAGTSGRKDVEQYF	TGTGCAAGTCGCTTAGCGGGGACTAGCGGGAGGAAAGATGTTGAGCAGTACTTC